Included here is one TCR beta chain sequence, with context. The antigen remains undetermined. Per germline, CDR1 LNHDA and CDR2 SQIVND (reference sequence). The CDR3 sequence is 13 residues long. V lost 7 bases and J lost 7; bases outside the gene matches: 5. This entry is derived from a study of beta chain features in type 1 diabetes. Study-level findings and limits: Shorter TCRB CDR3s, moderately but significantly so, marked every one of the four CD4+ subsets in Type 1 diabetes patients. Across patients, naive, central memory and Treg TCRB repertoires exhibited apparently greater similarity than was observed across healthy donors.

Around 120 mL of blood, on average, came from one heparinised draw per donor. The investigators reverse transcribed all of the isolated RNA, so they sequenced expressed TCRB transcripts. The table came from immunoSEQ multiplex PCR; TCRdb's copy has only in-frame clones and leaves some out. This sample has about 150,000 clones, with about a tenth found just once. The genes are TRBV19 and TRBJ1-5, with 9 bases identical to TRBD1. The source is a man aged 30 to 39 with type 1 diabetes. Sample: central memory CD4+ T cells from blood. CDR3 in amino acids: CASKGQGDQPQHF. CDR3 coding DNA: TGTGCCAGTAAGGGACAGGGAGACCAGCCCCAGCATTTT.